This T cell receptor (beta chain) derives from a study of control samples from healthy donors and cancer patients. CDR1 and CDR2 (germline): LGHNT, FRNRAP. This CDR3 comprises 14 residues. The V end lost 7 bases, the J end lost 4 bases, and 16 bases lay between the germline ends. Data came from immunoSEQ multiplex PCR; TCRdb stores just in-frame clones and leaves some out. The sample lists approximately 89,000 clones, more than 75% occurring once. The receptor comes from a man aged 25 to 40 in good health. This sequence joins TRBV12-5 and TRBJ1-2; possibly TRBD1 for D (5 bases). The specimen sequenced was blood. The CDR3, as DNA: TGTGCTAGTGCATCGGGGGGTATTTTCTATGGCTACACCTTC. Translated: CASASGGIFYGYTF.